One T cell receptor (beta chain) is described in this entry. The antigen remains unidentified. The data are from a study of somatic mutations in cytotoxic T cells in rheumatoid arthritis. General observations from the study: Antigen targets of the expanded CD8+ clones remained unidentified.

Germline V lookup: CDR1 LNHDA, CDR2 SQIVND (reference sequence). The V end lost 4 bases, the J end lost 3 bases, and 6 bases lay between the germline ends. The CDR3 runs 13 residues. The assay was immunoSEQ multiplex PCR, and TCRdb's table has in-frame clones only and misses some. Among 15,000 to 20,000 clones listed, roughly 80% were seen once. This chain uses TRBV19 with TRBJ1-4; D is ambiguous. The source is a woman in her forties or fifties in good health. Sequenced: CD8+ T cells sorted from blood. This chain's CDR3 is CASSTDPNEKLFF. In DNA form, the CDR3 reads TGTGCCAGTAGTACAGATCCTAATGAAAAACTGTTTTTT.